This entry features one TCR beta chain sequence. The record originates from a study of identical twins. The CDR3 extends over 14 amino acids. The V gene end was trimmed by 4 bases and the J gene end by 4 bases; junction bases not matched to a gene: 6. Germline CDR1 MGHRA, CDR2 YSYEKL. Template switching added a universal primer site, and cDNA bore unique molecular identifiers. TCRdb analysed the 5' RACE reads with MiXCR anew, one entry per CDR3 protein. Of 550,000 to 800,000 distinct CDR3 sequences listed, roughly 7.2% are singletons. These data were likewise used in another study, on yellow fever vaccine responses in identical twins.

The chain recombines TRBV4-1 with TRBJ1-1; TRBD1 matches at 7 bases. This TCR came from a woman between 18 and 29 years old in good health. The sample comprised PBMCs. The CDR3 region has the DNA TGCGCCAGCAGCCGTGTGGCAGGGGGCACTGAAGCTTTCTTT. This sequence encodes CASSRVAGGTEAFF.